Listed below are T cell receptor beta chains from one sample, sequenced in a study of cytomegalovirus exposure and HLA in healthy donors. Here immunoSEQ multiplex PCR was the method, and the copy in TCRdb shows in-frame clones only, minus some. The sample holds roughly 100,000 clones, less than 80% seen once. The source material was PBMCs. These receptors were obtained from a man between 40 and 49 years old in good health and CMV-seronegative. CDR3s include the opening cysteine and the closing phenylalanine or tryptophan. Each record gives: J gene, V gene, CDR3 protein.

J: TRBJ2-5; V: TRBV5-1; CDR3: CASSSRLGAQETQYF
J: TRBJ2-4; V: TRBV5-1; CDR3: CASSLEGGLAGGRGIQYF
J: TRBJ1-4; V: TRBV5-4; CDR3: CASSGQSETTNEKLFF
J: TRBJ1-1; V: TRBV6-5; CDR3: CASSYSRTGDTEAFF
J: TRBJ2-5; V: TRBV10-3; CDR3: CAIRDAQGTQYF
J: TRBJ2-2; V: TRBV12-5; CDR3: CASGQGARLRELFF
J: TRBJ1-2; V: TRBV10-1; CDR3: CASSSGTVTQVAYGYTF
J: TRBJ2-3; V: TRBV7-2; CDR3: CASSLNLAGGDTQYF
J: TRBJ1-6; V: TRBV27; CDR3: CASRKTGDGYNSPLHF
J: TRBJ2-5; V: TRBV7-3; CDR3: CASSRSSDQETQYF
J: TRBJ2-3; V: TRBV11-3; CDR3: CASSLDSAGTDTQYF
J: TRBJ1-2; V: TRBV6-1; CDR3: CASSEGAGGYTF
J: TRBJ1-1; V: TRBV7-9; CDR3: CASSFRQGLNTEAFF
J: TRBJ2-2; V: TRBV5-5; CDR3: CASSRDRGGTGELFF
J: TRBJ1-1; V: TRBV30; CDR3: CAWSFTGGPAEAFF
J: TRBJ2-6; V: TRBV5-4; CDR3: CASSSGQGRGANVLTF
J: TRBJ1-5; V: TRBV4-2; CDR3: CASSQEYTGTGSRQPQHF
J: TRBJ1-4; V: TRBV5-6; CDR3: CASSTTTGGEKLFF
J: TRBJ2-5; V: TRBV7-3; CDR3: CASSTTTSDGTQYF
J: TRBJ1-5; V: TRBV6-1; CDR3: CASSRLTGGYQPQHF
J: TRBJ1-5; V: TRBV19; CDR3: CATSTGNQPQHF
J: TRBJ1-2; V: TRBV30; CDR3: CAWSRDWYGYTF
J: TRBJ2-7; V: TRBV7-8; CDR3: CASSLEMDSNYEQYF
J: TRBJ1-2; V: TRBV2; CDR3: CASTYQGGYTF
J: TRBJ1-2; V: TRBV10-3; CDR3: CAISDPVGTDYGYTF
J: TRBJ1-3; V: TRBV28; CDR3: CASSSPGQGAVGNTIYF
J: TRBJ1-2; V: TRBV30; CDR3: CAWTGQEAYGYTF
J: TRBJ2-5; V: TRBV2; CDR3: CASRYSGGPGKTQYF
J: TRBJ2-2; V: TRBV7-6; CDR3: CASSAQGPGLFF
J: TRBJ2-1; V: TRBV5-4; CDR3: CASSLGGVPSGNEQFF
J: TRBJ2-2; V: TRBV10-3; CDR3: CAISERGPPTGELFF
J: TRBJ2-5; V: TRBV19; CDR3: CASTHSGQETQYF
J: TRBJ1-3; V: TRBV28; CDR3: CASSLGTQGFSGGNTIYF
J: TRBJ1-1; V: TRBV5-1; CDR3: CASSLSRGSTEAFF
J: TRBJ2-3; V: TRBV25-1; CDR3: CASSKTAYTQYF
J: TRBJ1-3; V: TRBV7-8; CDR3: CASSWMSQGAGNTIYF
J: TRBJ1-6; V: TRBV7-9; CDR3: CASSPRGGLSPLHF
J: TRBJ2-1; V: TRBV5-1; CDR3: CASSSGQVSYNEQFF
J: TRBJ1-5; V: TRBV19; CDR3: CASSVLRGEGQPQHF
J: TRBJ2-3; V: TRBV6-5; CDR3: CASRWTFTDTQYF
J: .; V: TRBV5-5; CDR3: CASSFGNGGNEQYF
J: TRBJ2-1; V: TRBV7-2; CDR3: CASSLGWGDEQFF
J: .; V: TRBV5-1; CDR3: CASSLENTYEQYF
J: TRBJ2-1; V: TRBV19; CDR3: CASSNRDSSYNEQFF
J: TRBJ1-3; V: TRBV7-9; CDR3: CASGGSGRGGNTIYF
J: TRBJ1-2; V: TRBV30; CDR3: CAWSGTDSYGYTF
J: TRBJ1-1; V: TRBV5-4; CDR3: CASRKQGVNTEAFF
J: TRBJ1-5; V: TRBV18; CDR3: CASSPSVPGVDQPQHF